The clone carrying this T cell receptor beta chain was found a few times. Antigen: not known. Averaging approximately 110 mL, one heparinised blood draw came from each individual donor. This entry is derived from a study of beta chain features in type 1 diabetes. The overall study: All samples yielded roughly 100 million examined sorted cells.

The J segment lost 6 bases and the V segment lost 0 bases, leaving 11 bases of the junction unmatched. Germline CDR1 LGHNA, CDR2 YNFKEQ. This CDR3 is built from 17 residues. The whole isolated RNA underwent reverse transcription, so sequencing captured expressed TCRB transcripts. TCRdb keeps only in-frame clones here, not all; method: immunoSEQ multiplex PCR. The data contain 900,000 or so clones, 15% to 20% of them singletons. Study-level results: A pattern of fewer insertions and more deletions at VDJ junctions was seen in type 1 diabetes patients.

This sequence joins TRBV4-2 and TRBJ2-3, with 8 bases lining up with TRBD2. The sample was naive CD4+ T cells from blood. This clonotype was obtained from a woman aged 18-29 years in good health. The CDR3 sequence: CASSQDPVAGGVDTQYF. For the CDR3, the DNA is TGTGCCAGCAGCCAAGACCCGGTTGCGGGAGGAGTGGATACGCAGTATTTT.